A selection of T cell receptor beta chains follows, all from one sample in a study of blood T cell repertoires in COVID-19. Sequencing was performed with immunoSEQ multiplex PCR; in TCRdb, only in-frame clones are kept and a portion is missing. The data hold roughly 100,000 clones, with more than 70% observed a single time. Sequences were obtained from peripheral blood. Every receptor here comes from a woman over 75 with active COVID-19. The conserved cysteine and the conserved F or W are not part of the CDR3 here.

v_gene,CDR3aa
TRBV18,ASSRFQGVLNTGELF
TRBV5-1,ASSLNLQAYGYT
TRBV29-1,SVKSGGRATDTQY
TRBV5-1,ASSSGQNNSPLH
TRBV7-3,ASSLAGTSADTQY
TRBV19,ASSIGASGRGETQY
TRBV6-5,ASSAKGAVEQY
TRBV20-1,SAYRVGYT
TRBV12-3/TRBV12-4,ASSLARDTQY
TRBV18,ASSRAGTRDQETQY
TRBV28,ASSQGGEYFAYGYT